This is a list of T cell receptor beta chains from one sample in a study of T cells in narcolepsy. Assay: immunoSEQ multiplex PCR; the TCRdb copy retains only in-frame clones and omits some. This sample has 7,000 to 10,000 clones, with about 56% found just once. The sample was CD45RA- memory CD8+ T cells from PBMCs. These receptors originate from a human donor with narcolepsy. Both conserved end residues are part of each CDR3. The D gene is left open where the match is weak. A row's size may be missing; if present it is once, few, many or a size class.

J gene,clone size,D gene,V gene,CDR3 DNA,CDR3 protein
TRBJ2-2,medium-sized,NA,TRBV13,TGTGCCAGCAGCTATAGGGCAGGGAACACCGGGGAGCTGTTTTTT,CASSYRAGNTGELFF
TRBJ1-4,few,NA,TRBV9,TGTGCCAGCAGCGTAGATGGACAAACTAATGAAAAACTGTTTTTT,CASSVDGQTNEKLFF
TRBJ1-4,NA,NA,TRBV6-4,TGTGCCAGCAGTGACTCGAATACAGGGAATGAAAAACTGTTTTTT,CASSDSNTGNEKLFF
TRBJ1-1,few,NA,TRBV30,TGTGCCAGTAGTCCCCCTCTTCGGGTGGAGAACACTGAAGCTTTCTTT,CASSPPLRVENTEAFF
TRBJ2-7,NA,NA,TRBV6-5,TGTGCCAGCAGTTACTCAGATCAGGCCTCCTCCTACGAGCAGTACTTC,CASSYSDQASSYEQYF
TRBJ1-3,few,TRBD1,TRBV7-9,TGTGCCAGCAGCTTAGAACAGGGGGCAGATGGAAACACCATATATTTT,CASSLEQGADGNTIYF
TRBJ1-5,NA,TRBD1,TRBV6-5,TGTGCCAGCAGTGGGTTACAGGGGGCCGCACAGCCCCAGCATTTT,CASSGLQGAAQPQHF
TRBJ1-5,NA,NA,TRBV2,TGTGCCAGCAGTCCCGATTCTTATAGCAATCAGCCCCAGCATTTT,CASSPDSYSNQPQHF
TRBJ2-1,few,NA,TRBV6-1,TGTGCCAGCAGTGAAGTGGGACGTAGGCACAATGAGCAGTTCTTC,CASSEVGRRHNEQFF
TRBJ2-7,NA,TRBD2,TRBV19,TGTGCCAGTAGTATGTATAGCGGGGGAAGCTCCTACGAGCAGTACTTC,CASSMYSGGSSYEQYF
TRBJ2-2,few,TRBD2,TRBV7-9,TGTGCCAGCAGCTCACTTGGGACTAGCGGGGGCCAGAACACCGGGGAGCTGTTTTTT,CASSSLGTSGGQNTGELFF
TRBJ2-7,NA,NA,TRBV10-2,TGCGCCAGCAGTGACCGCAGGGTAGCCTACGAGCAGTACTTC,CASSDRRVAYEQYF
TRBJ1-2,medium-sized,NA,TRBV2,TGTGCCAGCAGGGCACAGGGCGTCTATGGCTACACCTTC,CASRAQGVYGYTF
TRBJ1-2,NA,TRBD1,TRBV4-3,TGCGCCAGCAGCCAAGATTGGTGGGACAGGGGAGACTATGGCTACACCTTC,CASSQDWWDRGDYGYTF
TRBJ1-1,NA,NA,TRBV7-7,TGTGCCAGCAGCTTAGGGAGGGATCTGTGGAACACTGAAGCTTTCTTT,CASSLGRDLWNTEAFF
TRBJ1-6,NA,NA,TRBV6-4,TGTGCCAGCAGTCCGGGACGGGGAAATTCACCCCTCCACTTT,CASSPGRGNSPLHF
TRBJ1-1,NA,TRBD1,TRBV10-3,TGTGCCATCGGACAGGGAAATTTGAACACTGAAGCTTTCTTT,CAIGQGNLNTEAFF
TRBJ2-2,few,NA,TRBV28,TGTGCCAGCAGTTTAGCCGGGATCACCGGGGAGCTGTTTTTT,CASSLAGITGELFF
TRBJ2-7,NA,TRBD1,TRBV30,TGTGCCTGGCTAAGCTCCGGGACAGCTTATGGAGAGCAGTACTTC,CAWLSSGTAYGEQYF
TRBJ2-7,few,NA,TRBV4-3,TGCGCCAGCAGCCAAGATACTGGGGTCGCCTACGAGCAGTACTTC,CASSQDTGVAYEQYF
TRBJ2-7,NA,NA,TRBV7-2,TGTGCCAGCAGCCCGTACTTGGGCCGGGCCTACGAGCAGTACTTC,CASSPYLGRAYEQYF
TRBJ2-3,hyperexpanded,TRBD2,TRBV27,TGTGCCAGCAGTTTAGCGGGGGGGATCGAGATACAGCAGTATTTT,CASSLAGGIEIQQYF